A single sample gave rise to the 20 T cell receptor beta chains below, sequenced in a study of shared clonotypes between healthy human individuals (dated by TCRdb to the early 2020s). Library preparation used the immunoSEQ multiplex PCR assay. In its TCRdb copy, this immuneACCESS table keeps in-frame sequences only and misses some clones. Where compared with another copy, unresolved V genes explain less than half of these, and the others have no known cause. Present in this sample are about 2.4 million clones, under 95% of which were seen just once. The top ten hold 0.36% of the sample. The sequencing input was naive CD4+ T cells from PBMCs. Interpreted using the paper, the cell subset or site label stands for: CD45RA+ positively selected. These receptor sequences come from a man younger than 35 in good health. Some clones in this sample may be carry-over from other donors' samples.

This CDR3 reads CASSNTGRNGYTF. Here the CDR3 DNA reads TGTGCCAGCAGCAATACAGGGCGGAATGGCTACACCTTC. This sequence joins TRBV5-5 and TRBJ1-2, with D maybe TRBD1 (6 bases). The CDR3 is made up of 13 amino acids. V lost 4 bases and J lost 6, with 13 bases in between. Germline CDR1 reads SGHKS; CDR2 reads YYEKEE (reference sequence).

V is TRBV2 and J is TRBJ2-3, with D unresolved. Trimming removed 7 bases from V and 9 bases from J, with 14 bases in between. From germline, CDR1 is SNHLY and CDR2 FYNNEI. This CDR3 has 12 residues. CDR3 amino acids: CASTASGGTQYF. DNA for the CDR3: TGTGCCAGCACCGCCTCGGGTGGGACGCAGTATTTT.

This clone was seen only once. V usage is TRBV20-1 and J usage is TRBJ2-5; 8 bases are shared with TRBD1. The CDR3 has 11 residues. Germline CDR1 reads DFQATT; CDR2 reads SNEGSKA (reference sequence). The CDR3 here is CSYRGQETQYF. CDR3 nucleotides: TGCAGCTACAGGGGGCAAGAGACCCAGTACTTC.

The chain links TRBV7-2 to TRBJ2-2; weak D call: TRBD2 (5 bases). Per the germline V gene, CDR1 is SGHTA and CDR2 is FQGNSA. This CDR3 region has 16 residues. The V and J ends lost 1 base and 2 bases respectively, with 11 bases between them. CDR3 sequence (DNA): TGTGCCAGCAGCTTAGTCGCAGGACTTAACACCGGGGAGCTGTTTTTT. The encoded protein is CASSLVAGLNTGELFF.

The rearrangement joins TRBV28 to TRBJ1-4; a possible D gene is TRBD1 (5 bases). This CDR3 region has 17 residues. CDR1 is MDHEN and CDR2 is SYDVKM in the germline V gene. Trimming took 5 bases from V and 1 from J, leaving 17 bases between them. In DNA, the CDR3 is TGTGCCAGCAGTGTCCCGCAGGGCCTGAAAACTAATGAAAAACTGTTTTTT. It yields the protein CASSVPQGLKTNEKLFF.

The chain recombines TRBV13 with TRBJ2-7, with 8 bases lining up with TRBD1. Trimming removed 5 bases from V and 6 bases from J; junction bases left unmatched: 9. The CDR3 length is 14 residues. The germline gives CDR1 PRHDT, CDR2 FYEKMQ (reference sequence). CDR3 in DNA: TGTGCCAGCAGCCCCCCAACAGGGGGAAGCGAGCAGTACTTC. It yields the protein CASSPPTGGSEQYF. The full variable domain, rest sourced from reference TRBV13 and TRBJ2-7, is AAGVIQSPRHLIKEKRETATLKCYPIPRHDTVYWYQQGPGQDPQFLISFYEKMQSDKGSIPDRFSAQQFSDYHSELNMSSLELGDSALYFCASSPPTGGSEQYFGPGTRLTVT.

The chain employs TRBV5-1 and TRBJ1-1, with TRBD1 matching over 7 bases. Trimming cost V 3 bases and J 3 bases; bases outside gene matches: 8. The CDR3 totals 15 residues. Looked up from germline, CDR1 is SGHRS and CDR2 is YFSETQ. As DNA, the CDR3 is TGCGCCAGCAGCTCAAAGGGGGCGCGGGACACTGAAGCTTTCTTT. Translated, it gives CASSSKGARDTEAFF.

This chain joins TRBV28 and TRBJ2-2, with unresolved D. Per germline, CDR1 MDHEN and CDR2 SYDVKM. V lost 2 bases, J lost 8 bases, and 15 bases lay in between. The CDR3 length is 15 residues. CDR3: CASSLATRGGGELFF. CDR3 sequence (DNA): TGTGCCAGCAGTTTAGCGACTCGCGGTGGAGGGGAGCTGTTTTTT.

The gene calls are TRBV6-1 and TRBJ1-2, with D uncertain. Trimming removed 2 bases from V and 4 bases from J, with 8 bases in between. Looked up from germline, CDR1 is MNHNS and CDR2 is SASEGT. The CDR3 is made up of 13 amino acids. CDR3 sequence: CASSELHGYGYTF. DNA for the CDR3: TGTGCCAGCAGTGAACTTCACGGCTATGGCTACACCTTC.

The rearrangement uses TRBV28 and TRBJ1-6, with D tentatively TRBD1 (6 bases). Germline V gene sequence: CDR1 MDHEN, CDR2 SYDVKM. Trimming shortened V by 1 base and J by 5 bases, and 12 bases separated the two germline ends. The CDR3 has 16 residues. The CDR3 DNA reads as TGTGCCAGCAGTTTATTACCGGGACAAGATAATTCACCCCTCCACTTT. This sequence encodes CASSLLPGQDNSPLHF.

This clone is a singleton in its sample. Other DNA sequences of this sample code for an identical CDR3. The gene calls are TRBV27 and TRBJ2-6, with D unclear. Deletions cut 5 bases from V and 0 bases from J, with 2 bases between. The CDR3 length is 13 residues. Germline assignment: CDR1 MNHEY and CDR2 SMNVEV (reference sequence). Here the CDR3 reads CASSPSGANVLTF. DNA of the CDR3: TGTGCCAGCAGTCCCTCTGGGGCCAACGTCCTGACTTTC.

The count of this clone is one. In DNA, the CDR3 is TGCGCCAGCAGCATGGCAGACTATGGCTACACCTTC. This gives the protein CASSMADYGYTF. The chain has TRBV5-1 and TRBJ1-2; D gene unclear. The ends were cut back, 4 bases at V and 3 bases at J, with 7 bases in the middle. Germline V gene data show CDR1 as SGHRS and CDR2 as YFSETQ. The CDR3 sequence is 12 residues long. The complete variable domain, with remaining parts taken from reference TRBV5-1 and TRBJ1-2, reads KAGVTQTPRYLIKTRGQQVTLSCSPISGHRSVSWYQQTPGQGLQFLFEYFSETQRNKGNFPGRFSGRQFSNSRSEMNVSTLELGDSALYLCASSMADYGYTFGSGTRLTVV.

The chain joins TRBV27 to TRBJ2-7, with D hard to call. This CDR3 has 10 amino acids. Germline lookup yields CDR1 MNHEY and CDR2 SMNVEV (reference sequence). Trimming removed 8 bases from V and 2 bases from J, with 4 bases in between. CDR3 sequence reads: CASGTYEQYF. The CDR3 coding sequence is TGTGCCAGCGGCACCTACGAGCAGTACTTC.

The rearrangement joins TRBV29-1 to TRBJ1-3; unclear D gene. This CDR3 has 13 amino acids. Germline V gene sequence: CDR1 SQVTM, CDR2 ANQGSEA. V lost 4 bases and J 3 bases, leaving 10 bases between the germline ends. DNA for the CDR3: TGCAGCGTTGGAATCGGGAGTGGAAACACCATATATTTT. Amino acid sequence: CSVGIGSGNTIYF.

The chain joins TRBV19 to TRBJ1-1; 9 bases align to TRBD1. The CDR3 runs 15 residues. J lost 4 bases, V lost 9 bases, and 12 bases had no gene match. Germline V gene data show CDR1 as LNHDA and CDR2 as SQIVND (reference sequence). The CDR3 DNA reads TGTGCCAGGATGACAGGGGGAGACTCTGTCACTGAAGCTTTCTTT. Amino acids: CARMTGGDSVTEAFF.

This chain connects TRBV5-6 to TRBJ2-5, with unresolved D. The CDR3 covers 14 residues. V was shortened by 0 bases and J by 2 bases, with 8 bases between the two germline ends. Germline V CDR1 and CDR2: SGHDT, YYEEEE. The DNA for the CDR3 is TGTGCCAGCAGCTTGGGCGGCATGCAAGAGACCCAGTACTTC. Its translation: CASSLGGMQETQYF.

This clone was seen only once. The CDR3 loop reads CASSLVVAGELFF. For the CDR3, the DNA is TGTGCCAGCAGCTTAGTAGTCGCCGGGGAGCTGTTTTTT. The chain carries TRBV7-9 and TRBJ2-2; D unresolved. The CDR3 length is 13 residues. CDR1 and CDR2 (germline): SEHNR, FQNEAQ (reference sequence). Trimming shortened V by 1 base and J by 6 bases, and 6 bases separated the two germline ends.

This chain links TRBV2 with TRBJ2-1; 9 positions agree with TRBD1. Germline CDR1 and CDR2: SNHLY and FYNNEI. The ends lost 8 bases at V and 10 bases at J; junction bases unmatched: 3. CDR3 length: 11 residues. This CDR3 is CASDRGGEQFF. CDR3 coding DNA: TGTGCCAGCGACAGGGGGGGCGAGCAGTTCTTC.

The table lists this clone with a count of one. The J gene is TRBJ2-6, the V gene TRBV7-2; no firm D call. Germline CDR1 is SGHTA and CDR2 is FQGNSA. This CDR3 is built from 15 residues. The V gene lost 2 bases and the J gene lost 0 bases, with 5 bases spanning the gap. CDR3 sequence: CASSLRTSGANVLTF. Written as DNA, the CDR3 is TGTGCCAGCAGCTTACGGACCTCTGGGGCCAACGTCCTGACTTTC.

The rearrangement joins TRBV29-1 to TRBJ2-2; D is ambiguous. V was pared by 5 bases and J by 1 base, with 5 bases between. Germline V gene data show CDR1 as SQVTM and CDR2 as ANQGSEA. The CDR3 sequence is 12 residues long. In nucleotides, the CDR3 is TGCAGCGTTACAGAGAACACCGGGGAGCTGTTTTTT. Translation gives CSVTENTGELFF.